This TCR beta chain came from a study of T cell responses to AZD1222 COVID-19 vaccine. Findings of the study overall: Increases in Spike-specific TCR breadth and depth were seen after two AZD1222 doses. Only six people who got AZD1222 tested seropositive at baseline. At 160-218 and 743-854, vaccine-associated CD4 TCRs were dominant, and they spanned spike. No day 14 peak samples; only post-peak repertoires were characterized.

Sequenced by immunoSEQ multiplex PCR; TCRdb stores in-frame clones only, minus some. The data contain about 150,000 clones, around 92% of them singletons. The V segment lost 1 base and the J segment 6 bases; nucleotides outside the gene matches: 14. The CDR3 is made up of 17 amino acids. CDR1 is LGHNA and CDR2 is YSLEER in the germline V gene. A word on this clone: Its antigen remains unknown.

J is TRBJ1-2 and V is TRBV4-3; TRBD1 matches at 7 bases. The input for sequencing was peripheral blood, taken on day 0 of AZD1222 vaccination. The clonotype comes from an adult in good health. In DNA form, the CDR3 reads TGCGCCAGCAGCCAAGTCCATAGGCCTCCAGGGGGAGATGGCTACACCTTC. Residues: CASSQVHRPPGGDGYTF.